This passage covers 5 T cell receptor beta chains from one sample sequenced in a study of glioma-infiltrating T cells. Amplification of TCR alpha and beta CDR3 regions from RNA used iRepertoire nested multiplex PCR. TCRdb analysed the multiplex PCR reads with MiXCR anew, one entry per CDR3 protein. The sample has 100,000 to 150,000 distinct CDR3 sequences; about 22% are singletons. Sequencing was done on a sample of glioma tissue, nonneoplastic brain tissue, or PBMCs (not recorded which). The receptors come from a human donor with low-grade glioma or glioblastoma, undergoing nonglioma brain surgery, or in good health (not recorded which).

In its sample, this clonotype was seen many times. The chain joins TRBV7-2 to TRBJ1-6; possibly TRBD1 for D (6 bases). This CDR3 region has 14 residues. V was trimmed by 3 bases and J by 6 bases, leaving 9 bases between them. Germline lookup yields CDR1 SGHTA and CDR2 FQGNSA. Here the CDR3 reads CASSFGTSNSPLHF. The CDR3 nucleotides are TGTGCCAGCAGCTTCGGGACATCTAATTCACCCCTCCACTTT.

This clonotype turned up a few times. This rearrangement joins TRBV6-1 to TRBJ2-2; D is perhaps TRBD1 or TRBD2 (5 bases each). This CDR3 has 18 amino acids. CDR1 is MNHNS, CDR2 SASEGT, per germline. V lost 7 bases and J lost 1, with 22 bases in between. CDR3 sequence (DNA): TGTGCCAGCACTCCCCGTCCGGGGCGGGCACGGAACACCGGGGAGCTGTTTTTT. It yields the protein CASTPRPGRARNTGELFF.

This clonotype was detected only once. The CDR3, as DNA: TGTGCCACCAGGGGAGGAAATTCACCCCTCCACTTT. Encoded protein: CATRGGNSPLHF. The chain joins TRBV19 to TRBJ1-6; perhaps TRBD1 as D (6 bases). This CDR3 comprises 12 residues. Trimming pared 10 bases from V and 7 bases from J, leaving 11 bases between. CDR1 LNHDA and CDR2 SQIVND come from the germline V gene (reference sequence). Looking up the rest from reference TRBV19 and TRBJ1-6 gives the full variable domain: DGGITQSPKYLFRKEGQNVTLSCEQNLNHDAMYWYRQDPGQGLRLIYYSQIVNDFQKGDIAEGYSVSREKKESFPLTVTSAQKNPTAFYLCATRGGNSPLHFGNGTRLTVT.

As to this clonotype: This clone may be a read error of a much larger clone one base away. This chain uses TRBV6-6 with TRBJ1-5; D remains ambiguous. CDR3 size: 16 residues. Germline V lookup: CDR1 MNHNY, CDR2 SVGAGI (reference sequence). CDR3 amino acids: CASCYSSTLSNQPQHF. The CDR3 DNA follows: TGTGCCAGCTGTTACTCTTCGACACTTAGCAATCAGCCCCAGCATTTT.

Many counts were recorded for this clonotype. DNA for the CDR3: TGCAGTGCTAGTCTTCGGGTCACTGAAGCTTTCTTT. It encodes CSASLRVTEAFF. The J gene is TRBJ1-1, the V gene TRBV20-1; D uncertain. The CDR3 length is 12 residues. Germline values: CDR1 DFQATT, CDR2 SNEGSKA (reference sequence). V lost 3 bases, J lost 4 bases, and 9 bases lay in between.